The subject of this entry is one TCR beta chain. Negative isolation yielded CD8+ and CD4+ T cells; FACS enriched TEMRA cells. Random hexamers were used to reverse transcribe the RNA input (0.5 to 1 ug). Amplification of TCR beta CDR3 was carried out by immunoSEQ multiplex PCR, which covered 54 Vbeta and 13 Jbeta segments. TCRdb processed the immunoSEQ multiplex PCR reads anew with MiXCR; each CDR3 protein has one entry. The sample holds approximately 270,000 distinct CDR3 sequences; around 95% are singletons and the top ten take approximately 0.072%. The record originates from a study of CD8 T cells in Susac syndrome. This CDR3 contains 16 residues. The trim removed 5 bases at V and 0 bases at J, leaving 9 bases unmatched. Germline V lookup: CDR1 MDHEN, CDR2 SYDVKM.

The sample consisted of CD4+ T cells from PBMCs. This receptor was taken from a human donor with multiple sclerosis. V usage is TRBV28 and J usage is TRBJ2-7; TRBD1 aligns across 8 bases. The CDR3 loop is CASSPTYRGSSYEQYF. CDR3 in DNA: TGTGCCAGCAGTCCTACTTACAGGGGGAGCTCCTACGAGCAGTACTTC. Full variable domain (rest looked up from reference TRBV28 and TRBJ2-7): DVKVTQSSRYLVKRTGEKVFLECVQDMDHENMFWYRQDPGLGLRLIYFSYDVKMKEKGDIPEGYSVSREKKERFSLILESASTNQTSMYLCASSPTYRGSSYEQYFGPGTRLTVT.